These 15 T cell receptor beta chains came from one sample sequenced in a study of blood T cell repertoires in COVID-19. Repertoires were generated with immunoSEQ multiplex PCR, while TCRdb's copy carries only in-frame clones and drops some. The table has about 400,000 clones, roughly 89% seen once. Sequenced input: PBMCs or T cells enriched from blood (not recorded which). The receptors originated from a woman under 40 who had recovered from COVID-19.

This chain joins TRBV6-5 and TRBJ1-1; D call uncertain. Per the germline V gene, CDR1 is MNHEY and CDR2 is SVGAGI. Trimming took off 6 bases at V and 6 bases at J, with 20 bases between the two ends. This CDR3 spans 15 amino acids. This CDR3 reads CASRLSQGGMAEAFF. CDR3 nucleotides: TGTGCCAGCAGACTATCACAAGGCGGAATGGCTGAAGCTTTCTTT.

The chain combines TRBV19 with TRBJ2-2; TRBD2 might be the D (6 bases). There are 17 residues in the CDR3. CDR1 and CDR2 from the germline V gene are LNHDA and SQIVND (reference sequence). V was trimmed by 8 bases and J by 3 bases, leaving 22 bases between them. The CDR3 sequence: CASEGGARKAHTGELFF. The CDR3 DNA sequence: TGTGCCAGTGAAGGAGGGGCGCGGAAGGCGCACACCGGGGAGCTGTTTTTT.

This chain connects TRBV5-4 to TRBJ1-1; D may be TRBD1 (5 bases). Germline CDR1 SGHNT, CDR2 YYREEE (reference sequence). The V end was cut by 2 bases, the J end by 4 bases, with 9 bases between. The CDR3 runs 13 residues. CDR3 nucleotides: TGTGCCAGCAGCTTCGGGGGTGCCACTGAAGCTTTCTTT. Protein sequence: CASSFGGATEAFF.

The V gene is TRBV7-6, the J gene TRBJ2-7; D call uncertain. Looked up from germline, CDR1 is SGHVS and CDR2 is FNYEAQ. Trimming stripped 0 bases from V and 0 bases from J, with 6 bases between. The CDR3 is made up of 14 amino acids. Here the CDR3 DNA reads TGTGCCAGCAGCTTAGCGGCTAGCTCCTACGAGCAGTACTTC. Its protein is CASSLAASSYEQYF. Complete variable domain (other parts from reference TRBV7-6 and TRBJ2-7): GAGVSQSPRYKVTKRGQDVALRCDPISGHVSLYWYRQALGQGPEFLTYFNYEAQQDKSGLPNDRFSAERPEGSISTLTIQRTEQRDSAMYRCASSLAASSYEQYFGPGTRLTVT.

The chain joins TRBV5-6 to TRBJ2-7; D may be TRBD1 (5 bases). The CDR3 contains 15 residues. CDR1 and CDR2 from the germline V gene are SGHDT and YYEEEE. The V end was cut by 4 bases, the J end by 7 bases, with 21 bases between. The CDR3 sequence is CASSLAARGGREQYF. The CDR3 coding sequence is TGTGCCAGCAGCCTGGCGGCTAGGGGTGGAAGAGAGCAGTACTTC.

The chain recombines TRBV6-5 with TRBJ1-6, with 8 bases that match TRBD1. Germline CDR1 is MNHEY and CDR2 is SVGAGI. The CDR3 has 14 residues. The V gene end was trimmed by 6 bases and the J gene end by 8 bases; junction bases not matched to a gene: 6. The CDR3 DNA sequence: TGTGCCAGCAGGAGGACAGGGTCGGATTCACCCCTCCACTTT. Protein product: CASRRTGSDSPLHF.

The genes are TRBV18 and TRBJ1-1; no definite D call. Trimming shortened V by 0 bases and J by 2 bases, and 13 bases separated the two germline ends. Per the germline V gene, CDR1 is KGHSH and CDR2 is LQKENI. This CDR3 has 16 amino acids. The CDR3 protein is CASSPPQRTVNTEAFF. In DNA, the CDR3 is TGTGCCAGCTCACCACCACAACGAACAGTTAACACTGAAGCTTTCTTT.

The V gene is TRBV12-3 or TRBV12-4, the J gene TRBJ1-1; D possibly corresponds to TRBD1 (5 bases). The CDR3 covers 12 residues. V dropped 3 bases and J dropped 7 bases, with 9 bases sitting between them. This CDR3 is CASSLGGFEAFF. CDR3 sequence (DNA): TGTGCCAGCAGTTTGGGGGGATTTGAAGCTTTCTTT.

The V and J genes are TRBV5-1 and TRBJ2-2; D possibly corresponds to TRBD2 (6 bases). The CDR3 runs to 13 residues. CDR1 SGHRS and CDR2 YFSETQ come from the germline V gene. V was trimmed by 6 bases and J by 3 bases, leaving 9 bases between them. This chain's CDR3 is CASKLADTGELFF. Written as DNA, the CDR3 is TGCGCCAGCAAACTAGCAGACACCGGGGAGCTGTTTTTT.

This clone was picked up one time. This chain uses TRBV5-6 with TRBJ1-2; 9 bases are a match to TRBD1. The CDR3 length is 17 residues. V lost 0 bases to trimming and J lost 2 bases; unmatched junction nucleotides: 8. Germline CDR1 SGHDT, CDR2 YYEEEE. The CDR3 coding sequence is TGTGCCAGCAGCTTGGTTGGGACAGGGAGTCCAAACTATGGCTACACCTTC. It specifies CASSLVGTGSPNYGYTF.

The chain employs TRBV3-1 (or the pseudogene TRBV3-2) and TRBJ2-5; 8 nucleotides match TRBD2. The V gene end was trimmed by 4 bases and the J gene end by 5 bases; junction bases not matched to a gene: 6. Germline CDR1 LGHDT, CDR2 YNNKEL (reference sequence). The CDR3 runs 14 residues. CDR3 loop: CASSLLSGGETQYF. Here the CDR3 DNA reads TGTGCCAGCAGCCTGCTTTCGGGGGGGGAGACCCAGTACTTC.

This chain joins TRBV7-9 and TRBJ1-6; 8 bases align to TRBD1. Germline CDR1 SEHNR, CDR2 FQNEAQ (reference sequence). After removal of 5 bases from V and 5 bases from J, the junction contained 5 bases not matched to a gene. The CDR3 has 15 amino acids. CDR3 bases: TGTGCCAGCAGCGTGACAGGGGCAAATAATTCACCCCTCCACTTT. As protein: CASSVTGANNSPLHF.

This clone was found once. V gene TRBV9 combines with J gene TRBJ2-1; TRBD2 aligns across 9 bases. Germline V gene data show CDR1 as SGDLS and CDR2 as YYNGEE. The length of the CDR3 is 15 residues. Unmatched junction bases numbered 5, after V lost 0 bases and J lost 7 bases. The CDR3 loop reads CASSVGSSGNNEQFF. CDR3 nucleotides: TGTGCCAGCAGCGTAGGCTCTAGCGGGAATAATGAGCAGTTCTTC.

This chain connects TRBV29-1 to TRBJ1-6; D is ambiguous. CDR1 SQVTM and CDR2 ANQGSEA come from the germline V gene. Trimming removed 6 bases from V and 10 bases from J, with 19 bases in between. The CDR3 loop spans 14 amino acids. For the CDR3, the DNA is TGCAGCGTCGCAACCGGGAGAATAGGATCACCCCTCCACTTT. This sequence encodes CSVATGRIGSPLHF.

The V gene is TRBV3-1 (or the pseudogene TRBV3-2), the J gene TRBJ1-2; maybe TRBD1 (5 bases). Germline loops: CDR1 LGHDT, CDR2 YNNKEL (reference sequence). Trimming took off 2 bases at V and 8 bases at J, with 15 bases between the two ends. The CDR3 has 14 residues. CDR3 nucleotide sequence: TGTGCCAGCAGCCAATCCTCAGGGTTCCGGGGCTACACCTTC. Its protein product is CASSQSSGFRGYTF.